This T cell receptor (beta chain) emerged from a study of a mutant IDH1 vaccine in newly diagnosed glioma. Study background: Patients received eight vaccinations in weeks 1, 3, 5, 7, 11, 15, 19, 23. The study started vaccination 4-6 weeks after radiotherapy alone, or with temozolomide cycles.

Notes on this clone: Its antigen is not identified.

Time point given: week 23, last vaccination. Topical imiquimod accompanied each vaccine dose, which consisted of 300 ug of mutant IDH1 20-mer peptide. Assay used: immunoSEQ multiplex PCR; TCRdb lists only in-frame clones, some missing. In the table there are tens of thousands of clones, around 78% of which are singletons. Germline-derived CDR1 and CDR2 are MDHEN and SYDVKM. The CDR3 loop spans 16 amino acids. Unmatched junction bases numbered 10, after V lost 5 bases and J lost 6 bases. The specimen was PBMCs, collected from a glioma patient whose treatment included an IDH1 peptide vaccine. The sequence was obtained from a woman between 35 and 50 years old with glioma. Some clones in this sample may be carry-over from other donors' samples. V and J are TRBV28 and TRBJ1-5; 10 bases line up with TRBD1. The CDR3: CASSSLTGTGAQPQHF. The CDR3 region has the DNA TGTGCCAGCAGTAGCCTCACCGGGACAGGGGCTCAGCCCCAGCATTTT.